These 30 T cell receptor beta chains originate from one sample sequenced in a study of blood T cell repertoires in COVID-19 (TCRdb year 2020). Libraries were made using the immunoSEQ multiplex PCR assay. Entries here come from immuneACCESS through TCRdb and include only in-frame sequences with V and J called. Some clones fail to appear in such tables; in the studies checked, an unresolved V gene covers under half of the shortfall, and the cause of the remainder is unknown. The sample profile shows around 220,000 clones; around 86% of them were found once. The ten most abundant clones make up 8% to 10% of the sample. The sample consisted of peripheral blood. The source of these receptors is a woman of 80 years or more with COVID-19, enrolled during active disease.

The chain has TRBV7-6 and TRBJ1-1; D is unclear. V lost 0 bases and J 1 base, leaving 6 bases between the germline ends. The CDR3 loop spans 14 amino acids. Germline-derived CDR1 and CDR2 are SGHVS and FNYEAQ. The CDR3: CASSLAGKNTEAFF. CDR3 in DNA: TGTGCCAGCAGCTTAGCGGGCAAGAACACTGAAGCTTTCTTT.

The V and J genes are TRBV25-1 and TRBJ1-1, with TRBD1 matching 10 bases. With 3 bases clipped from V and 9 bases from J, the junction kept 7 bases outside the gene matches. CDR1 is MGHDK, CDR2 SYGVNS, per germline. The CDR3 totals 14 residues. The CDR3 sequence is CASSDLGQGQKAFF. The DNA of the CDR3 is TGTGCCAGCAGTGACCTGGGACAGGGGCAGAAAGCTTTCTTT.

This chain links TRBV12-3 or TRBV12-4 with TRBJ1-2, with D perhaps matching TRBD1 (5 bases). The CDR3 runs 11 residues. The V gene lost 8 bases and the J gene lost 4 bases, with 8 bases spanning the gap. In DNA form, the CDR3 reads TGTGCCAGCGGTCAGGGCTATGGCTACACCTTC. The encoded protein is CASGQGYGYTF.

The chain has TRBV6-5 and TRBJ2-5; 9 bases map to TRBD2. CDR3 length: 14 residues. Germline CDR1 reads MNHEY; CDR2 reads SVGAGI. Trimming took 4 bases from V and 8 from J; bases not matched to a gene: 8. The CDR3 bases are TGTGCCAGCAGTTCCTCCGGGACTAGCACAACCCAGTACTTC. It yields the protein CASSSSGTSTTQYF.

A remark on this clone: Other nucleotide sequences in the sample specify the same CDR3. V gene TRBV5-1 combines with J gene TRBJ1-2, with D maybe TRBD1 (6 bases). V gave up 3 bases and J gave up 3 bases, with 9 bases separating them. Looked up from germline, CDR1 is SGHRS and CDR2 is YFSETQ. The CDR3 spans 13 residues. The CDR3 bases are TGCGCCAGCAGCTCGACAGGAGACTATGGCTACACCTTC. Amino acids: CASSSTGDYGYTF.

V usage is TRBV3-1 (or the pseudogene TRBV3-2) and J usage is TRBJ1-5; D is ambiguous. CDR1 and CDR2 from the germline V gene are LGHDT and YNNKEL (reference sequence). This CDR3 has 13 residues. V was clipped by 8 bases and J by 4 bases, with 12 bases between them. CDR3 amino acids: CASSNSQNQPQHF. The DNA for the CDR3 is TGTGCCAGCTCTAACAGTCAGAATCAGCCCCAGCATTTT.

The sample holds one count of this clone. The CDR3 reads CASQGAGVTEAFF. Here the CDR3 DNA reads TGTGCCTCTCAGGGGGCTGGCGTTACTGAAGCTTTCTTT. The chain employs TRBV27 and TRBJ1-1, with TRBD1 identical over 8 bases. The germline V gene has CDR1 MNHEY and CDR2 SMNVEV (reference sequence). The CDR3 loop spans 13 amino acids. Trimming removed 11 bases from V and 5 bases from J; junction bases left unmatched: 10.

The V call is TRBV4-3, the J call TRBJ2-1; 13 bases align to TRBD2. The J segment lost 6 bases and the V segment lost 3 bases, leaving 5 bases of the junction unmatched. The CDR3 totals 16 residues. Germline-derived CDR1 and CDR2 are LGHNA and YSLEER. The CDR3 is CASSQGTSGRGNEQFF. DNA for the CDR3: TGCGCCAGCAGCCAGGGAACTAGCGGGAGGGGCAATGAGCAGTTCTTC.

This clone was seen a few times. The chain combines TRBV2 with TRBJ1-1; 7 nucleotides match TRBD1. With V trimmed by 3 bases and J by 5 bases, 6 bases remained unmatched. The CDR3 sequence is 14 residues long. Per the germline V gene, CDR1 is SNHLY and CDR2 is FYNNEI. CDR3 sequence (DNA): TGTGCCAGCAGTGATCAGAGGGGGCTTACTGAAGCTTTCTTT. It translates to CASSDQRGLTEAFF.

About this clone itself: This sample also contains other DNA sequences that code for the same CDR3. The CDR3 sequence: CASSLRGLNYGYTF. CDR3 nucleotides: TGTGCCAGCAGTTTAAGGGGGCTAAACTATGGCTACACCTTC. The V and J genes are TRBV28 and TRBJ1-2; 7 bases map to TRBD1. Germline CDR1 is MDHEN and CDR2 is SYDVKM. The CDR3 spans 14 residues. J gave up 2 bases and V 2 bases, and 2 bases lay outside the gene matches.

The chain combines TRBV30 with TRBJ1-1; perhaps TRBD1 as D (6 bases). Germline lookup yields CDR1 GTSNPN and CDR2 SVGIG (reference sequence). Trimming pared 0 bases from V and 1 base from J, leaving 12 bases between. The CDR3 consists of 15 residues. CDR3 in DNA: TGTGCCTGGAGTGTTCACGGGACACAGAACACTGAAGCTTTCTTT. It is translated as CAWSVHGTQNTEAFF.

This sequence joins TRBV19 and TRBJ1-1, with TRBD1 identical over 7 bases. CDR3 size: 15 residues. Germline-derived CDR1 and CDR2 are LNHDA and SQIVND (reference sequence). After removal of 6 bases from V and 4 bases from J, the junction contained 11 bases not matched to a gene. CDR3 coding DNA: TGTGCCAGTAGACCGCAGGGGGTAGGGAGCACTGAAGCTTTCTTT. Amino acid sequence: CASRPQGVGSTEAFF. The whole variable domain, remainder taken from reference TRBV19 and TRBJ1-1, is DGGITQSPKYLFRKEGQNVTLSCEQNLNHDAMYWYRQDPGQGLRLIYYSQIVNDFQKGDIAEGYSVSREKKESFPLTVTSAQKNPTAFYLCASRPQGVGSTEAFFGQGTRLTVV.

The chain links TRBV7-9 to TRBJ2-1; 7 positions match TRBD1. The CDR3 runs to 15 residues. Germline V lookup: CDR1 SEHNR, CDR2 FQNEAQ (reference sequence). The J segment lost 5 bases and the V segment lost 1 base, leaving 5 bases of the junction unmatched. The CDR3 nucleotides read TGTGCCAGCAGCTTAGGGGACAGCTACAACAATGAGCAGTTCTTC. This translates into CASSLGDSYNNEQFF.

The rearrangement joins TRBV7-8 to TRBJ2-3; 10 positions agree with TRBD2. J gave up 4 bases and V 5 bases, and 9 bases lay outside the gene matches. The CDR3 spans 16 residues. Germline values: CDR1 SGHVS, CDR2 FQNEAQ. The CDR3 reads CASSPRASGSPDTQYF. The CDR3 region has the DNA TGTGCCAGCAGCCCCCGGGCTAGCGGGAGTCCAGATACGCAGTATTTT.

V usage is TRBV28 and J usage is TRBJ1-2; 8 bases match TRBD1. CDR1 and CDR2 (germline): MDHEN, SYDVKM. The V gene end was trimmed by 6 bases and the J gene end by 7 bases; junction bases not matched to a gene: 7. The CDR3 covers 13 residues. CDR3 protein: CASSSTGERGYTF. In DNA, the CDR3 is TGTGCCAGCAGCTCGACAGGGGAGCGTGGCTACACCTTC.

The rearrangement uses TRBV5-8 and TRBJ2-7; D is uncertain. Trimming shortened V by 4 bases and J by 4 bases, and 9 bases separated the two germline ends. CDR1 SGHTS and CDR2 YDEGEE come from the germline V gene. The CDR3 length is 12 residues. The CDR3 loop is CASSRQWYEQYF. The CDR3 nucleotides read TGTGCCAGCAGCCGACAATGGTACGAGCAGTACTTC.

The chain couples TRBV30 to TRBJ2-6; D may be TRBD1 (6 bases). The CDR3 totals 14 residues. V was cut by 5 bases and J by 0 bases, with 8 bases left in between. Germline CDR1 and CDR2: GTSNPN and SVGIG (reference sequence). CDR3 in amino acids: CAWGGHSGANVLTF. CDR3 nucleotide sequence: TGTGCCTGGGGGGGACACTCTGGGGCCAACGTCCTGACTTTC.

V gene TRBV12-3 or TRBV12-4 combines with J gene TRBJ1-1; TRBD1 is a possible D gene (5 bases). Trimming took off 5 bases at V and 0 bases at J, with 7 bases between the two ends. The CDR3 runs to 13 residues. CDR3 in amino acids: CASSVTVNTEAFF. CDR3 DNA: TGTGCCAGCAGTGTGACAGTGAACACTGAAGCTTTCTTT.

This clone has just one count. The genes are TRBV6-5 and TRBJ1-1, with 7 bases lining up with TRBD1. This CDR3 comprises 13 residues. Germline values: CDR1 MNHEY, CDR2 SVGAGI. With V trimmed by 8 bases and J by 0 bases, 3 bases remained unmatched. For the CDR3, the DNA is TGTGCCAGCCGGACAGGAATGAACACTGAAGCTTTCTTT. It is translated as CASRTGMNTEAFF.

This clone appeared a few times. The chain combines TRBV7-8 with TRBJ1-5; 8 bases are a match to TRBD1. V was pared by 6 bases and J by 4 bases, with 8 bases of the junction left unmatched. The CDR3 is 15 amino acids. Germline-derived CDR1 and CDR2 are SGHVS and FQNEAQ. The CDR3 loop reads CASSSGQAPNQPQHF. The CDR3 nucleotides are TGTGCCAGCAGTTCGGGACAGGCTCCAAATCAGCCCCAGCATTTT.

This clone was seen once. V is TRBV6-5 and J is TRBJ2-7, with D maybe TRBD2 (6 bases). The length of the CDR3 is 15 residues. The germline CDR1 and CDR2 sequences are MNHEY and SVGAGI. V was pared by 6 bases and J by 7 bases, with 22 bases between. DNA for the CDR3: TGTGCCAGCAGCCCCCCCGGGACTCGTCCCTCGGAGCAGTACTTC. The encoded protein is CASSPPGTRPSEQYF.

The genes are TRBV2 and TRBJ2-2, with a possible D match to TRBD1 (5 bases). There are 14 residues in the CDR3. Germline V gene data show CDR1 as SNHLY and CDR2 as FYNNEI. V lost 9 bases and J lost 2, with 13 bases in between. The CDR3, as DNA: TGTGCCAGTGCCGACAGCCCTAACACCGGGGAGCTGTTTTTT. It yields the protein CASADSPNTGELFF.

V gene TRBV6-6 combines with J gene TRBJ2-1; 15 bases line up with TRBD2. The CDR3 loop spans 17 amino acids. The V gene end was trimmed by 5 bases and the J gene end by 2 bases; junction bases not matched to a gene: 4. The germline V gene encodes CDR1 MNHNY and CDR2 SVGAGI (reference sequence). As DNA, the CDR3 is TGTGCCAGCAGTCCGGGACTAGCGGGAGGCCCCTACAATGAGCAGTTCTTC. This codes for CASSPGLAGGPYNEQFF.

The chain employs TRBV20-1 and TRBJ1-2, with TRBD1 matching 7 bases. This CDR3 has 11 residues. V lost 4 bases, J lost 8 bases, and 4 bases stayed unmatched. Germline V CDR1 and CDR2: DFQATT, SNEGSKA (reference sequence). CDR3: CSANRGKGYTF. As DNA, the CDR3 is TGCAGTGCTAACAGGGGAAAAGGCTACACCTTC.

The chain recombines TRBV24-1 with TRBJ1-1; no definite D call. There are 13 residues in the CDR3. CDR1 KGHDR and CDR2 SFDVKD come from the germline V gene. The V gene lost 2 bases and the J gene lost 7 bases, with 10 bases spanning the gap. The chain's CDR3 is CATSDSDSDEAFF. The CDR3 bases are TGTGCCACCAGTGATTCGGACTCTGATGAAGCTTTCTTT.

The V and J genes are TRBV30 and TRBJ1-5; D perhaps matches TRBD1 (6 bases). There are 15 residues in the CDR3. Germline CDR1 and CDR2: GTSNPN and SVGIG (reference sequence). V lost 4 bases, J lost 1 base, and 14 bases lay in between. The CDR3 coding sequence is TGTGCCTGGACACCAGGGGCCGGAAGCAATCAGCCCCAGCATTTT. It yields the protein CAWTPGAGSNQPQHF.

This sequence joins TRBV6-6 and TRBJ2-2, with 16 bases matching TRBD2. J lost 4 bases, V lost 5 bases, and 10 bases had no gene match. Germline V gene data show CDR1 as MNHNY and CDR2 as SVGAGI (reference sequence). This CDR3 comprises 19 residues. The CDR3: CASSPSGLAGGPGTGELFF. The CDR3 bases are TGTGCCAGCAGTCCTTCGGGACTAGCGGGAGGGCCTGGCACCGGGGAGCTGTTTTTT.

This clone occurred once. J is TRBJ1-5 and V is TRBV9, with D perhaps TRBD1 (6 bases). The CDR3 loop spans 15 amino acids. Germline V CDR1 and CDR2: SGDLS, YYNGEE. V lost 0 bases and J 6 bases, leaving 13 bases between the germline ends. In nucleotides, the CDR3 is TGTGCCAGCAGCGTAGTCGGACAGTTAAGTCAGCCCCAGCATTTT. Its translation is CASSVVGQLSQPQHF. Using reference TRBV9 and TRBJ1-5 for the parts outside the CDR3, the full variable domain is DSGVTQTPKHLITATGQRVTLRCSPRSGDLSVYWYQQSLDQGLQFLIQYYNGEERAKGNILERFSAQQFPDLHSELNLSSLELGDSALYFCASSVVGQLSQPQHFGDGTRLSIL.

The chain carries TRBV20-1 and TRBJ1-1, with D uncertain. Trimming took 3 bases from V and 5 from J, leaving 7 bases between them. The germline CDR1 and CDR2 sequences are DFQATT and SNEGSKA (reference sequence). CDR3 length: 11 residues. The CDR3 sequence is CSASDRTEAFF. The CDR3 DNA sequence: TGCAGTGCTAGTGATCGGACTGAAGCTTTCTTT.

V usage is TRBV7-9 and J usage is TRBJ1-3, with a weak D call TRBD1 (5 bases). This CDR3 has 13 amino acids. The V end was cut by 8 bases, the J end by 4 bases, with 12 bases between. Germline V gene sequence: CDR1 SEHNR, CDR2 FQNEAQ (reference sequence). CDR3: CASAVAGGNTIYF. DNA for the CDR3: TGTGCCAGCGCAGTGGCAGGGGGAAACACCATATATTTT.